This passage covers 3 T cell receptor beta chains from one sample sequenced in a study of T-cell reconstitution after alpha-beta-depleted transplantation in children. A TCRbeta library incorporating unique molecular identifiers was prepared. TCRdb reprocessed the PCR reads via MiXCR and lists one record per CDR3 protein. The top ten hold 3% to 4.5% of the sample, which has almost 400,000 distinct CDR3 sequences, around 21% seen once. Sample: PBMCs from the stem cell graft donor, taken from the stem cell graft. The receptor source for this set is a human donor who donated a stem cell graft to a child with acute myeloid leukemia.

This chain joins TRBV6-5 and TRBJ1-2, with D perhaps TRBD1 (6 bases). V lost 2 bases to trimming and J lost 5 bases, with 15 bases between them. Germline CDR1 MNHEY, CDR2 SVGAGI. The CDR3 length is 15 residues. The CDR3 sequence: CASSYAGGAFYGYTF. Written as DNA, the CDR3 is TGTGCCAGCAGTTACGCTGGGGGCGCCTTTTATGGCTACACCTTC.

This clonotype occurred a few times. This chain uses TRBV5-1 with TRBJ2-3; weak D call: TRBD2 (6 bases). V lost 1 base and J 5 bases, leaving 17 bases between the germline ends. CDR1 is SGHRS, CDR2 YFSETQ, per germline. This CDR3 comprises 16 residues. The CDR3: CASSLPWEAPGDTQYF. The CDR3 nucleotides are TGCGCCAGCAGCTTGCCTTGGGAGGCCCCAGGAGATACGCAGTATTTT. The full variable domain, in which reference TRBV5-1 and TRBJ2-3 provide the parts outside the CDR3, is KAGVTQTPRYLIKTRGQQVTLSCSPISGHRSVSWYQQTPGQGLQFLFEYFSETQRNKGNFPGRFSGRQFSNSRSEMNVSTLELGDSALYLCASSLPWEAPGDTQYFGPGTRLTVL.

The CDR3 protein is CASSAPGGERWYEQYF. The CDR3 DNA reads as TGTGCCAGCAGTGCCCCAGGGGGTGAGAGGTGGTATGAGCAGTACTTC. The chain links TRBV28 to TRBJ2-7, with 7 positions matching TRBD1. The CDR3 loop spans 16 amino acids. V gave up 5 bases and J gave up 7 bases; unmatched junction bases: 17. Germline CDR1 is MDHEN and CDR2 is SYDVKM.